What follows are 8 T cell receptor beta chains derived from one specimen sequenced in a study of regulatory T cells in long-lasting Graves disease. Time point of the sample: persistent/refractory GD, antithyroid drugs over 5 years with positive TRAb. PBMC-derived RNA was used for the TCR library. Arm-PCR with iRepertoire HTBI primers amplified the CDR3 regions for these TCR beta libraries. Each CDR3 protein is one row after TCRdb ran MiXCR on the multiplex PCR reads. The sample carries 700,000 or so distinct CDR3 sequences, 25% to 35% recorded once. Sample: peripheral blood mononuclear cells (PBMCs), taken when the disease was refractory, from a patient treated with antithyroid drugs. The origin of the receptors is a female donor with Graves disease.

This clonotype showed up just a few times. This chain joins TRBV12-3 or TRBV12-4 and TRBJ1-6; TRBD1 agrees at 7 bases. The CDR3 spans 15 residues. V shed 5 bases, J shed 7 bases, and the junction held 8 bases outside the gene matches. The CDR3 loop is CASSVTGEGNSPLHF. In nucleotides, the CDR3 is TGTGCCAGCAGTGTCACAGGGGAAGGAAATTCACCCCTCCACTTT.

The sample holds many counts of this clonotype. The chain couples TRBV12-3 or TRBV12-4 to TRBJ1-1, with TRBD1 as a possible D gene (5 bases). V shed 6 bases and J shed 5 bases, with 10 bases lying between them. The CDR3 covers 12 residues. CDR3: CASRWGWTEAFF. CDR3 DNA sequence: TGTGCCAGCAGGTGGGGGTGGACTGAAGCTTTCTTT.

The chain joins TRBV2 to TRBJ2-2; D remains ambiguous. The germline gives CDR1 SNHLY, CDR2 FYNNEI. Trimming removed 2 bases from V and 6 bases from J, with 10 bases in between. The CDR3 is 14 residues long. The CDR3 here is CASSEKRVPGELFF. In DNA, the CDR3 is TGTGCCAGCAGTGAAAAAAGGGTCCCCGGGGAGCTGTTTTTT.

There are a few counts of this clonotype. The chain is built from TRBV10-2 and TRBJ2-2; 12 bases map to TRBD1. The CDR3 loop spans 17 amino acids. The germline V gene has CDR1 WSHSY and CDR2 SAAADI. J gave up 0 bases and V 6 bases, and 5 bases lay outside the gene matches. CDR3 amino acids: CASRPGQGAANTGELFF. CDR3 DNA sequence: TGCGCCAGCAGGCCGGGACAGGGGGCGGCGAACACCGGGGAGCTGTTTTTT.

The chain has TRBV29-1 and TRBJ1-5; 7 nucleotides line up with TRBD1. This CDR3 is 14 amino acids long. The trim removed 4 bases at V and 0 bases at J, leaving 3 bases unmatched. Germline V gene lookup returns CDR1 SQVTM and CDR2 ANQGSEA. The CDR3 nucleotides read TGCAGCGTTGGGGGGACAGCTAGCAATCAGCCCCAGCATTTT. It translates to CSVGGTASNQPQHF.

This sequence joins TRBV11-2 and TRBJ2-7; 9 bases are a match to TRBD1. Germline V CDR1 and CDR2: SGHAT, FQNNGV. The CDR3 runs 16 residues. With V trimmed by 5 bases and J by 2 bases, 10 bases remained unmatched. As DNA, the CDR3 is TGTGCCAGCAGCCCGGGAACAGGGGGCGGTCCCTACGAGCAGTACTTC. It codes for CASSPGTGGGPYEQYF.

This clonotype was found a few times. CDR3 loop: CASSTTGGYEQYF. In nucleotides, the CDR3 is TGTGCCAGCAGCACGACAGGGGGCTACGAGCAGTACTTC. The J gene is TRBJ2-7, the V gene TRBV7-3, with 9 positions matching TRBD1. Looked up from germline, CDR1 is SGHTA and CDR2 is FQGTGA. The J segment lost 3 bases and the V segment lost 5 bases, leaving 2 bases of the junction unmatched. This CDR3 spans 13 amino acids. The entire variable domain, with the rest obtained from reference TRBV7-3 and TRBJ2-7, is as follows: GAGVSQTPSNKVTEKGKYVELRCDPISGHTALYWYRQSLGQGPEFLIYFQGTGAADDSGLPNDRFFAVRPEGSVSTLKIQRTERGDSAVYLCASSTTGGYEQYFGPGTRLTVT.

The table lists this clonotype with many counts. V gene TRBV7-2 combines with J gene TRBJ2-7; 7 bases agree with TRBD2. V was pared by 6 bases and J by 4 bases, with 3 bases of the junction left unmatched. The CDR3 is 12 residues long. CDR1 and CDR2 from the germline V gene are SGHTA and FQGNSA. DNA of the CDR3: TGTGCCAGCAGGCCAGCGGGATACGAGCAGTACTTC. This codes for CASRPAGYEQYF.